Presented here are 31 T cell receptor beta chains from one specimen sequenced in a study of cytomegalovirus exposure and HLA in healthy donors (dated by TCRdb to 2017 to 2019). Library preparation employed the immunoSEQ multiplex PCR assay. For the multiplex PCR, a mixture combining 60 forward primers for TCR Vbeta segments and 13 reverse primers for TCR Jbeta segments was used. The table comes from immuneACCESS by way of TCRdb, which keeps in-frame sequences with V and J called. Part of the clones is missing from these tables; in studies checked, under half for an unresolved V gene and the rest for unknown reasons. Within this sample are roughly 100,000 clones, with over 60% of them counted one time only. The ten largest clones take up roughly 8.9% of the sample. The specimen was PBMCs. All receptors come from a male donor in good health and CMV-seropositive.

The chain recombines TRBV10-1 with TRBJ2-7; 10 bases match TRBD1. This CDR3 is 15 amino acids long. Trimming cost V 0 bases and J 9 bases; bases outside gene matches: 8. The germline V gene has CDR1 WNHNN and CDR2 SYGVQD (reference sequence). CDR3 DNA: TGCGCCAGCAGTGAGTCGGGACAGGGGTGGTGTCGGCAGTACTTC. This translates into CASSESGQGWCRQYF.

This chain connects TRBV11-3 to TRBJ2-3; D might be TRBD2 (7 bases). Trimming removed 4 bases at V and 5 bases at J, with 19 bases between. Germline CDR1 SGHNT, CDR2 YENEEA. This CDR3 has 16 residues. DNA for the CDR3: TGTGCCAGCAGCTCCCCGTACGGGGGGCAGGGAGATACGCAGTATTTT. Protein product: CASSSPYGGQGDTQYF.

The chain joins TRBV19 to TRBJ1-2; TRBD1 might be the D (6 bases). The CDR3 extends over 14 amino acids. Trimming removed 5 bases at V and 5 bases at J, with 15 bases between. Germline loops: CDR1 LNHDA, CDR2 SQIVND (reference sequence). CDR3 coding DNA: TGTGCCAGTAGTTTTTCAGGGGTGTCTTATGGCTACACCTTC. As protein: CASSFSGVSYGYTF.

The chain couples TRBV11-2 to TRBJ2-1, with 7 bases that match TRBD1. The V gene end was trimmed by 3 bases and the J gene end by 8 bases; junction bases not matched to a gene: 10. The CDR3 consists of 15 residues. CDR1 and CDR2 (germline): SGHAT, FQNNGV. As DNA, the CDR3 is TGTGCCAGCAGCTTGGGGGACAGCCCCCGGGATGAGCAGTTCTTC. Translating gives CASSLGDSPRDEQFF.

V and J are TRBV19 and TRBJ2-7; weak D call: TRBD2 (6 bases). The CDR3 sequence is 15 residues long. Germline V CDR1 and CDR2: LNHDA, SQIVND (reference sequence). Deletions cut 5 bases from V and 7 bases from J, with 21 bases between. In DNA, the CDR3 is TGTGCCAGTAGTCCAAACGGCTACCCGGCGGGGGAGCAGTACTTC. It codes for CASSPNGYPAGEQYF.

The chain recombines TRBV9 with TRBJ2-3, with a possible D match to TRBD1 (5 bases). Trimming removed 0 bases at V and 0 bases at J, with 11 bases between. Germline V gene sequence: CDR1 SGDLS, CDR2 YYNGEE. The CDR3 spans 16 residues. The CDR3 region is CASSVDGRASTDTQYF. The CDR3 bases are TGTGCCAGCAGCGTAGACGGCAGGGCTAGCACAGATACGCAGTATTTT. Based on the CDR3 plus reference TRBV9 and TRBJ2-3, the full variable domain is DSGVTQTPKHLITATGQRVTLRCSPRSGDLSVYWYQQSLDQGLQFLIQYYNGEERAKGNILERFSAQQFPDLHSELNLSSLELGDSALYFCASSVDGRASTDTQYFGPGTRLTVL.

The chain links TRBV7-2 to TRBJ1-5, with D unresolved. The CDR3 extends over 13 amino acids. Trimming cost V 1 base and J 6 bases, with 7 bases left between them. The V gene's germline CDR1 is SGHTA and CDR2 FQGNSA. CDR3 sequence (DNA): TGTGCCAGCAGCTTAGACGAGGGTCAGCCCCAGCATTTT. This sequence encodes CASSLDEGQPQHF.

The chain has TRBV5-4 and TRBJ2-1; D not resolved. This CDR3 is 16 amino acids long. V lost 4 bases and J 3 bases, leaving 17 bases between the germline ends. The germline V gene has CDR1 SGHNT and CDR2 YYREEE (reference sequence). The CDR3 sequence is CASSLGSPSYYNEQFF. DNA for the CDR3: TGTGCCAGCAGCCTCGGGTCGCCGTCGTACTACAATGAGCAGTTCTTC.

The rearrangement uses TRBV19 and TRBJ2-7, with D maybe TRBD2 (5 bases). Trimming removed 3 bases at V and 5 bases at J, with 11 bases between. The germline V gene encodes CDR1 LNHDA and CDR2 SQIVND (reference sequence). This CDR3 contains 13 residues. The CDR3 loop is CASSISLADEQYF. CDR3 in DNA: TGTGCCAGTAGTATTAGTCTAGCTGACGAGCAGTACTTC.

V and J are TRBV10-3 and TRBJ1-4; TRBD1 agrees at 9 bases. The CDR3 length is 12 residues. V was clipped by 10 bases and J by 5 bases; unmatched bases: 2. CDR1 and CDR2 from the germline V gene are ENHRY and SYGVKD. Here the CDR3 DNA reads TGTGCCAGCGGGACAGGGAATGAAAAACTGTTTTTT. Its translation is CASGTGNEKLFF.

The chain recombines TRBV28 with TRBJ2-7; 7 nucleotides agree with TRBD1. V lost 2 bases and J lost 3; bases outside the gene matches: 7. Germline loops: CDR1 MDHEN, CDR2 SYDVKM. The CDR3 contains 15 residues. CDR3 loop: CASSLGRDSNYEQYF. Written as DNA, the CDR3 is TGTGCCAGCAGTTTAGGCCGGGACAGCAACTACGAGCAGTACTTC.

This chain uses TRBV28 with TRBJ1-1; no reliable D call. CDR3 length: 15 amino acids. The V end lost 6 bases, the J end lost 6 bases, and 20 bases lay between the germline ends. Germline V gene sequence: CDR1 MDHEN, CDR2 SYDVKM. This CDR3 reads CASSYPGGRTSEAFF. For the CDR3, the DNA is TGTGCCAGCAGCTACCCTGGAGGCAGGACGTCTGAAGCTTTCTTT.

Note on this clone: The same CDR3 can be traced to other DNA sequences in this sample. The V gene is TRBV9, the J gene TRBJ2-2; TRBD2 is a possible D gene (5 bases). The CDR3 runs to 15 residues. Trimming stripped 0 bases from V and 6 bases from J, with 12 bases between. From germline, CDR1 is SGDLS and CDR2 YYNGEE. In DNA form, the CDR3 reads TGTGCCAGCAGCGTAGTTGCGGGTCGGCCCGGGGAGCTGTTTTTT. The encoded protein is CASSVVAGRPGELFF. The full variable domain, with the rest looked up from reference TRBV9 and TRBJ2-2, is DSGVTQTPKHLITATGQRVTLRCSPRSGDLSVYWYQQSLDQGLQFLIQYYNGEERAKGNILERFSAQQFPDLHSELNLSSLELGDSALYFCASSVVAGRPGELFFGEGSRLTVL.

The chain recombines TRBV5-6 with TRBJ2-2; D may be TRBD1 (5 bases). CDR1 and CDR2 (germline): SGHDT, YYEEEE. The V gene lost 3 bases and the J gene lost 5 bases, with 8 bases spanning the gap. The CDR3 length is 13 residues. CDR3: CASSSRQTGELFF. The CDR3 DNA is TGTGCCAGCAGCTCTCGACAGACCGGGGAGCTGTTTTTT.

V and J are TRBV7-2 and TRBJ2-3; D not certain. Germline-derived CDR1 and CDR2 are SGHTA and FQGNSA. The V end was cut by 2 bases, the J end by 6 bases, with 12 bases between. The CDR3 is made up of 14 amino acids. The CDR3 DNA reads TGTGCCAGCAGCTTAAACGCCCTCGGTGATACGCAGTATTTT. It encodes CASSLNALGDTQYF.

The chain is built from TRBV5-6 and TRBJ2-2; 7 bases map to TRBD2. Germline assignment: CDR1 SGHDT and CDR2 YYEEEE. This CDR3 spans 14 amino acids. Trimming cost V 4 bases and J 5 bases; bases outside gene matches: 5. The CDR3 DNA reads TGTGCCAGCAGCCTACTGGGGGGGACCGGGGAGCTGTTTTTT. Translating gives CASSLLGGTGELFF.

The chain links TRBV11-2 to TRBJ1-2; 9 bases match TRBD1. Germline CDR1 reads SGHAT; CDR2 reads FQNNGV. The V segment lost 6 bases and the J segment 4 bases; nucleotides outside the gene matches: 6. CDR3 length: 14 residues. CDR3 nucleotide sequence: TGTGCCAGCAGTCCGGGACAGGGAGGCTATGGCTACACCTTC. Translated: CASSPGQGGYGYTF.

This sequence joins TRBV5-1 and TRBJ2-1; D perhaps matches TRBD2 (6 bases). The CDR3 covers 16 residues. V gave up 4 bases and J gave up 2 bases, with 16 bases separating them. Germline CDR1 and CDR2: SGHRS and YFSETQ. CDR3 nucleotides: TGCGCCAGCAGCCTCCCCGGGACTTCCACCTACAATGAGCAGTTCTTC. Translated: CASSLPGTSTYNEQFF. Together with reference TRBV5-1 and TRBJ2-1, the CDR3 gives the full variable domain: KAGVTQTPRYLIKTRGQQVTLSCSPISGHRSVSWYQQTPGQGLQFLFEYFSETQRNKGNFPGRFSGRQFSNSRSEMNVSTLELGDSALYLCASSLPGTSTYNEQFFGPGTRLTVL.

The gene calls are TRBV5-1 and TRBJ2-3, with 10 bases matching TRBD2. CDR1 is SGHRS, CDR2 YFSETQ, per germline. V lost 0 bases and J lost 5; bases outside the gene matches: 9. The CDR3 loop spans 17 amino acids. This chain's CDR3 is CASSLEELAGGRDTQYF. CDR3 DNA sequence: TGCGCCAGCAGCTTGGAAGAGTTAGCGGGAGGAAGAGATACGCAGTATTTT. Full variable domain (missing parts from reference TRBV5-1 and TRBJ2-3): KAGVTQTPRYLIKTRGQQVTLSCSPISGHRSVSWYQQTPGQGLQFLFEYFSETQRNKGNFPGRFSGRQFSNSRSEMNVSTLELGDSALYLCASSLEELAGGRDTQYFGPGTRLTVL.

Here the CDR3 reads CASSLLGLENQPQHF. CDR3 nucleotides: TGTGCCAGCAGCTTATTGGGCCTGGAAAATCAGCCCCAGCATTTT. The rearrangement uses TRBV7-2 and TRBJ1-5; D gene ambiguous. Germline V gene sequence: CDR1 SGHTA, CDR2 FQGNSA. Trimming pared 2 bases from V and 4 bases from J, leaving 12 bases between. This CDR3 is built from 15 residues.

The chain joins TRBV6-6 to TRBJ1-6; D remains unclear. V was pared by 4 bases and J by 8 bases, with 6 bases between. From germline, CDR1 is MNHNY and CDR2 SVGAGI (reference sequence). The CDR3 contains 12 residues. Here the CDR3 DNA reads TGTGCCAGCAGTTTCCGAGATTCACCCCTCCACTTT. It translates to CASSFRDSPLHF.

This clone was observed a handful of times. V is TRBV11-3 and J is TRBJ2-7; maybe TRBD2 (5 bases). Trimming stripped 5 bases from V and 6 bases from J, with 17 bases between. CDR1 is SGHNT, CDR2 YENEEA, per germline. The length of the CDR3 is 14 residues. CDR3 in amino acids: CASSPPGSRAEQYF. The CDR3 bases are TGTGCCAGCAGCCCCCCGGGGTCTCGAGCCGAGCAGTACTTC.

This chain uses TRBV7-2 with TRBJ1-2; 11 nucleotides align to TRBD1. The CDR3 is 14 residues long. V was clipped by 4 bases and J by 7 bases; unmatched bases: 5. Germline lookup yields CDR1 SGHTA and CDR2 FQGNSA. The CDR3: CASSWDRGDSGYTF. The CDR3 DNA follows: TGTGCCAGCAGCTGGGACAGGGGGGATAGTGGCTACACCTTC.

The chain employs TRBV5-1 and TRBJ2-1; TRBD2 matches 10 bases. Trimming removed 5 bases from V and 8 bases from J; junction bases left unmatched: 10. The CDR3 loop spans 15 amino acids. Germline V gene data show CDR1 as SGHRS and CDR2 as YFSETQ. CDR3 bases: TGCGCCAGCAGTTCTCTAGCGGGAGAGAGGGATGAGCAGTTCTTC. Protein product: CASSSLAGERDEQFF.

The J gene is TRBJ1-1, the V gene TRBV6-4; 7 bases are a match to TRBD1. V gave up 6 bases and J gave up 3 bases; unmatched junction bases: 10. The CDR3 consists of 15 residues. Germline CDR1 reads MRHNA; CDR2 reads SNTAGT. The DNA of the CDR3 is TGTGCCAGCAGCCCAACCTCCACAGGGGACACTGAAGCTTTCTTT. This codes for CASSPTSTGDTEAFF.

This rearrangement joins TRBV4-2 to TRBJ2-3, with 10 bases fitting TRBD2. Losses at the gene ends were 4 bases for V and 6 bases for J; bases not matched to a gene: 19. CDR1 and CDR2 from the germline V gene are LGHNA and YNFKEQ. The CDR3 spans 19 residues. The CDR3 is CASSRRGAELAGPWDTQYF. CDR3 nucleotide sequence: TGTGCCAGCAGCCGGCGAGGGGCGGAACTAGCGGGGCCATGGGATACGCAGTATTTT.

This chain connects TRBV7-9 to TRBJ2-3; no clear D gene. Trimming pared 4 bases from V and 0 bases from J, leaving 8 bases between. The CDR3 is made up of 14 amino acids. Germline CDR1 reads SEHNR; CDR2 reads FQNEAQ (reference sequence). CDR3 bases: TGTGCCAGCAGCTCCTACGGGAGCACAGATACGCAGTATTTT. Translating it yields CASSSYGSTDTQYF.

The chain uses TRBV6-5 and TRBJ1-2; 8 bases fit TRBD1. This CDR3 comprises 15 residues. V trimming: 7 bases; J trimming: 8 bases; junction bases outside the gene matches: 15. The germline gives CDR1 MNHEY, CDR2 SVGAGI. In nucleotides, the CDR3 is TGTGCCAGCAACCCGGGACAGGCTCCTGCTAGGGGCTACACCTTC. Its protein product is CASNPGQAPARGYTF.

This sequence joins TRBV7-2 and TRBJ2-3, with 10 bases lining up with TRBD2. CDR1 and CDR2 (germline): SGHTA, FQGNSA. This CDR3 comprises 16 residues. V gave up 5 bases and J gave up 3 bases; unmatched junction bases: 8. CDR3 protein: CASSPRLAGSTDTQYF. The CDR3 coding sequence is TGTGCCAGCAGCCCACGACTAGCGGGTTCTACAGATACGCAGTATTTT.

The chain carries TRBV5-4 and TRBJ2-7; perhaps TRBD2 as D (5 bases). CDR1 SGHNT and CDR2 YYREEE come from the germline V gene (reference sequence). The ends were cut back, 2 bases at V and 1 base at J, with 10 bases in the middle. The CDR3 has 14 residues. The CDR3 spells CASSFSKRSYEQYF. CDR3 sequence (DNA): TGTGCCAGCAGCTTTAGTAAGCGGTCCTACGAGCAGTACTTC.

V and J are TRBV19 and TRBJ1-1; no reliable D call. This CDR3 region has 13 residues. The germline CDR1 and CDR2 sequences are LNHDA and SQIVND (reference sequence). V dropped 5 bases and J dropped 1 base, with 8 bases sitting between them. DNA of the CDR3: TGTGCCAGTAGTTATGGTAGGAACACTGAAGCTTTCTTT. Its translation: CASSYGRNTEAFF. The full variable domain, rest sourced from reference TRBV19 and TRBJ1-1, is DGGITQSPKYLFRKEGQNVTLSCEQNLNHDAMYWYRQDPGQGLRLIYYSQIVNDFQKGDIAEGYSVSREKKESFPLTVTSAQKNPTAFYLCASSYGRNTEAFFGQGTRLTVV.